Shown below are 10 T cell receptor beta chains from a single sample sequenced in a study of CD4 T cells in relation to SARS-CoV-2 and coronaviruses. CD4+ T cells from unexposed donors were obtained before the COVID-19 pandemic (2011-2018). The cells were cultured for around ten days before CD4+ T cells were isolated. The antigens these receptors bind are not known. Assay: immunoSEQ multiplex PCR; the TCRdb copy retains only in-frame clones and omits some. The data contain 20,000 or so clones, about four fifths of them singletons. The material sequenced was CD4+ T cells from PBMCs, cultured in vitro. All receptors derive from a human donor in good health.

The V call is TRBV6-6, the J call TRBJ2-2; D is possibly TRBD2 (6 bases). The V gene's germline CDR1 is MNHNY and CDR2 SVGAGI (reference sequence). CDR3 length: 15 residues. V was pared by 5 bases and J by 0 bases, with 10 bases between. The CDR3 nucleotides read TGTGCCAGCAGTATGGGGAGGCCGAACACCGGGGAGCTGTTTTTT. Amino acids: CASSMGRPNTGELFF.

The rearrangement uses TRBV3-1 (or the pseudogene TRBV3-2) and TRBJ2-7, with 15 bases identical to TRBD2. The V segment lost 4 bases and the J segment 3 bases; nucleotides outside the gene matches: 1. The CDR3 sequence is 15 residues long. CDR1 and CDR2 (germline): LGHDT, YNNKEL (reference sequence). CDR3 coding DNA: TGTGCCAGCAGCCGGGGACTAGCGGGGGGCTACGAGCAGTACTTC. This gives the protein CASSRGLAGGYEQYF.

Written as DNA, the CDR3 is TGTGCCAGTAGTTTGGAAATCGGCACTGAAGCTTTCTTT. Amino acids: CASSLEIGTEAFF. The chain uses TRBV19 and TRBJ1-1, with unresolved D. The germline V gene encodes CDR1 LNHDA and CDR2 SQIVND (reference sequence). Trimming took off 5 bases at V and 4 bases at J, with 11 bases between the two ends. CDR3 length: 13 amino acids.

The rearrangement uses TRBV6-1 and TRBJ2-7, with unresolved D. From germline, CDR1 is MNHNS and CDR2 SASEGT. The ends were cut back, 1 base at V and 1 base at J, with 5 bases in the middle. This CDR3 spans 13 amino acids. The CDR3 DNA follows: TGTGCCAGCAGTGAAGTGCGGTCCTACGAGCAGTACTTC. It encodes CASSEVRSYEQYF.

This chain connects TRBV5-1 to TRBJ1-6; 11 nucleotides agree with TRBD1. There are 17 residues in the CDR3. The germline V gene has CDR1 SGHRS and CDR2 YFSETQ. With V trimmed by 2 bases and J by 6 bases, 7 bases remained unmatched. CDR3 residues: CASSLGTGGLGNSPLHF. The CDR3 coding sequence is TGCGCCAGCAGCTTAGGGACAGGGGGATTGGGTAATTCACCCCTCCACTTT.

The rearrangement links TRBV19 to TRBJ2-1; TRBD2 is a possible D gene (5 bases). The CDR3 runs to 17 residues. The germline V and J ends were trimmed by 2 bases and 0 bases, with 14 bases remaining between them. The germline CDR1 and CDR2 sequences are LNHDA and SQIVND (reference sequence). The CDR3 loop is CASSISNMAGSYNEQFF. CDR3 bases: TGTGCCAGTAGTATATCGAACATGGCGGGCTCCTACAATGAGCAGTTCTTC.

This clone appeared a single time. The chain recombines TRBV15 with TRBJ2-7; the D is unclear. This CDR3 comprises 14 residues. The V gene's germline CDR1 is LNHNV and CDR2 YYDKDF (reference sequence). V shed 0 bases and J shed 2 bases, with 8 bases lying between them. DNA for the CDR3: TGTGCCACCAGCAGAGACAGCCTCGCCTACGAGCAGTACTTC. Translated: CATSRDSLAYEQYF.

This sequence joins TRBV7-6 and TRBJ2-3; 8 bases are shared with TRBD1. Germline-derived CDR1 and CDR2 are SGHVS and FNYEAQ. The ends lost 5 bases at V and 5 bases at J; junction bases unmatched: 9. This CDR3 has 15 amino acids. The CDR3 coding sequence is TGTGCCAGCAGCAAGGACAGGGATGGGAAAGATACGCAGTATTTT. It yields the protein CASSKDRDGKDTQYF.

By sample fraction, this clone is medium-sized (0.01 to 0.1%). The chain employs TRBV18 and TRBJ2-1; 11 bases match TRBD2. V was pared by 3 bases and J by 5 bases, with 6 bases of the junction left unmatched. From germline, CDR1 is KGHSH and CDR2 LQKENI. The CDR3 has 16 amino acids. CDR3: CASSPRLAGTDNEQFF. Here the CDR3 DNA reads TGTGCCAGCTCACCGAGACTAGCGGGAACAGACAATGAGCAGTTCTTC.

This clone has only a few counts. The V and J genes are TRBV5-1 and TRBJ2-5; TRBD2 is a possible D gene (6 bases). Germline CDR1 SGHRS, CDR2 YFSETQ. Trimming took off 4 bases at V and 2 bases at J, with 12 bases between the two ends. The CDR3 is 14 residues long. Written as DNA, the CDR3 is TGCGCCAGCAGCGGAGCAGGGACTCAAGAGACCCAGTACTTC. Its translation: CASSGAGTQETQYF. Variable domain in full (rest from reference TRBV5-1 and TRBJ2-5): KAGVTQTPRYLIKTRGQQVTLSCSPISGHRSVSWYQQTPGQGLQFLFEYFSETQRNKGNFPGRFSGRQFSNSRSEMNVSTLELGDSALYLCASSGAGTQETQYFGPGTRLLVL.